This T cell receptor (beta chain) was sequenced during a study of cytomegalovirus exposure and HLA in healthy donors. The PCR employed 60 Vbeta primers together with 13 Jbeta primers. The repertoire was sequenced with immunoSEQ multiplex PCR; TCRdb's copy has only in-frame clones and lacks some. Of about 59,000 clones in the sample, 75% to 85% were seen once. Trimming took 2 bases from V and 5 from J, leaving 19 bases between them. The length of the CDR3 is 16 residues. Germline V gene lookup returns CDR1 SGHNT and CDR2 YYREEE (reference sequence). This receptor was obtained from a middle-aged woman in good health and CMV-seronegative. J is TRBJ1-2 and V is TRBV5-4, with D possibly TRBD1 on 5 matching bases. Sequences were obtained from PBMCs. CDR3 amino acids: CASSFYVTDSPYGYTF. For the CDR3, the DNA is TGTGCCAGCAGCTTCTACGTTACAGACAGTCCATATGGCTACACCTTC.